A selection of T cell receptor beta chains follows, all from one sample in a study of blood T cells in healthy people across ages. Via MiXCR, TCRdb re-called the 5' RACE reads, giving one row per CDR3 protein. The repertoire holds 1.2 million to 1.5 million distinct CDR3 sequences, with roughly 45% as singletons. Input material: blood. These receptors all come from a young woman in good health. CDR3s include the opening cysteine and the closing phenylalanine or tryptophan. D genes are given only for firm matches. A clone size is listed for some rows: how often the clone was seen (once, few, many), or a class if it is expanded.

CDR3 protein: CASSEIPSGSFTYEQYF
CDR3 DNA: TGTGCCAGCAGTGAAATCCCCAGCGGGAGCTTCACCTACGAGCAGTACTTC
V gene: TRBV6-1
clone size: few
J gene: TRBJ2-7
D gene: TRBD2

CDR3 protein: CASSPGQTPTGELFF
CDR3 DNA: TGTGCCAGCAGTCCGGGACAGACCCCCACCGGGGAGCTGTTTTTT
V gene: TRBV2
clone size: few
J gene: TRBJ2-2
D gene: TRBD1

CDR3 protein: CSARRGLEGEQYF
CDR3 DNA: TGCAGTGCTAGAAGGGGACTTGAGGGGGAGCAGTACTTC
V gene: TRBV20-1
clone size: few
J gene: TRBJ2-7
D gene: -

CDR3 protein: CASSEAGWVGNTEAFF
CDR3 DNA: TGTGCCAGCAGTGAAGCGGGTTGGGTCGGAAACACTGAAGCTTTCTTT
V gene: TRBV6-1
clone size: few
J gene: TRBJ1-1
D gene: -

CDR3 protein: CASSLDRGRGGYTF
CDR3 DNA: TGTGCCAGCAGCCTGGACAGGGGGCGAGGGGGCTACACCTTC
V gene: TRBV7-2
clone size: -
J gene: TRBJ1-2
D gene: TRBD1

CDR3 protein: CASSWTSGVYNEQYF
CDR3 DNA: TGCGCCAGCAGCTGGACTAGCGGGGTTTACAATGAGCAGTACTTC
V gene: TRBV5-1
clone size: -
J gene: TRBJ2-7
D gene: TRBD2

CDR3 protein: CASSLSGQGYTF
CDR3 DNA: TGTGCCAGCAGCTTATCGGGACAGGGCTACACCTTC
V gene: TRBV7-9
clone size: -
J gene: TRBJ1-2
D gene: TRBD1

CDR3 protein: CASSMFPSWFF
CDR3 DNA: TGTGCCAGCAGCATGTTCCCTAGCTGGTTCTTC
V gene: TRBV5-8
clone size: -
J gene: TRBJ2-1
D gene: -

CDR3 protein: CASANRGHGYTF
CDR3 DNA: TGTGCCAGCGCGAACAGGGGGCACGGCTACACCTTC
V gene: TRBV12-3/TRBV12-4
clone size: few
J gene: TRBJ1-2
D gene: TRBD1

CDR3 protein: CASSPLGRRPSDYGYTF
CDR3 DNA: TGTGCCAGCAGTCCCTTAGGGCGTAGGCCTTCGGACTATGGCTACACCTTC
V gene: TRBV25-1
clone size: once
J gene: TRBJ1-2
D gene: -

CDR3 protein: CASGSYNQERARNANTGELFF
CDR3 DNA: TGTGCTAGTGGTTCTTATAATCAGGAGAGGGCACGGAACGCGAACACCGGGGAGCTGTTTTTT
V gene: TRBV12-5
clone size: few
J gene: TRBJ2-2
D gene: -

CDR3 protein: CASSLAGLVEQYF
CDR3 DNA: TGTGCCAGCAGCTTGGCAGGGTTGGTCGAGCAGTACTTC
V gene: TRBV11-2
clone size: -
J gene: TRBJ2-7
D gene: -

CDR3 protein: CATHSGLAGVSAHNEQFF
CDR3 DNA: TGTGCCACACACAGTGGACTAGCGGGAGTAAGTGCCCACAATGAGCAGTTCTTC
V gene: TRBV2
clone size: few
J gene: TRBJ2-1
D gene: TRBD2

CDR3 protein: CASGPGDKIAKNIQYF
CDR3 DNA: TGTGCCAGTGGCCCGGGGGACAAAATAGCCAAAAACATTCAGTACTTC
V gene: TRBV5-5
clone size: few
J gene: TRBJ2-4
D gene: -

CDR3 protein: CASSLPGGEMPLTF
CDR3 DNA: TGTGCCAGCAGCTTGCCAGGTGGGGAAATGCCCCTGACTTTC
V gene: TRBV5-4
clone size: -
J gene: TRBJ2-6
D gene: -

CDR3 protein: CASSSTGGGANVLTF
CDR3 DNA: TGCGCCAGCAGCTCCACAGGGGGGGGGGCCAACGTCCTGACTTTC
V gene: TRBV5-1
clone size: -
J gene: TRBJ2-6
D gene: TRBD1

CDR3 protein: CASSDSRDFRGRGPSNQPQHF
CDR3 DNA: TGTGCCAGCAGTGACTCGAGAGACTTTAGGGGGCGCGGTCCAAGCAATCAGCCCCAGCATTTT
V gene: TRBV6-4
clone size: few
J gene: TRBJ1-5
D gene: TRBD1

CDR3 protein: CSVGASGYNEQYF
CDR3 DNA: TGCAGCGTTGGCGCGAGCGGATACAATGAGCAGTACTTC
V gene: TRBV29-1
clone size: few
J gene: TRBJ2-7
D gene: -

CDR3 protein: CASSLSTTGTYEQYF
CDR3 DNA: TGTGCCAGCAGTCTGAGCACCACCGGGACGTACGAGCAGTACTTC
V gene: TRBV27
clone size: few
J gene: TRBJ2-7
D gene: -

CDR3 protein: CSAPGQSNTEAFF
CDR3 DNA: TGCAGTGCCCCGGGACAGTCGAACACTGAAGCTTTCTTT
V gene: TRBV20-1
clone size: -
J gene: TRBJ1-1
D gene: TRBD1

CDR3 protein: CASSLAGTSGLNEQFF
CDR3 DNA: TGCGCCAGCAGCTTGGCCGGGACTAGCGGTTTAAATGAGCAGTTCTTC
V gene: TRBV5-1
clone size: -
J gene: TRBJ2-1
D gene: TRBD2

CDR3 protein: CATSDSSDRVGETQYF
CDR3 DNA: TGTGCCACCAGTGATTCAAGTGACAGGGTCGGAGAGACCCAGTACTTC
V gene: TRBV24-1
clone size: few
J gene: TRBJ2-5
D gene: TRBD1

CDR3 protein: CASSVKIAGNEQFF
CDR3 DNA: TGTGCCAGCAGTGTTAAGATAGCGGGAAATGAGCAGTTCTTC
V gene: TRBV2
clone size: -
J gene: TRBJ2-1
D gene: TRBD2

CDR3 protein: CASSRLGEPDTQYF
CDR3 DNA: TGCGCCAGCAGCCGACTGGGCGAACCCGATACGCAGTATTTT
V gene: TRBV4-1
clone size: few
J gene: TRBJ2-3
D gene: -

CDR3 protein: CSAREGREITEAFF
CDR3 DNA: TGCAGTGCTAGAGAAGGGCGGGAGATCACTGAAGCTTTCTTT
V gene: TRBV20-1
clone size: few
J gene: TRBJ1-1
D gene: -

CDR3 protein: CASRIGQNLGSDPTYEQYF
CDR3 DNA: TGTGCCAGCAGAATTGGACAGAATCTTGGGAGCGACCCCACCTACGAGCAGTACTTC
V gene: TRBV2
clone size: -
J gene: TRBJ2-7
D gene: -

CDR3 protein: CASSVSDQVGGEADTQYF
CDR3 DNA: TGCGCCAGCAGCGTAAGCGACCAGGTCGGGGGGGAGGCAGATACGCAGTATTTT
V gene: TRBV10-2
clone size: -
J gene: TRBJ2-3
D gene: TRBD2

CDR3 protein: CSATSLGGRGEQFF
CDR3 DNA: TGCAGTGCTACTAGTTTAGGGGGCCGTGGTGAGCAGTTCTTC
V gene: TRBV20-1
clone size: -
J gene: TRBJ2-1
D gene: TRBD1

CDR3 protein: CSAAGGGEQYF
CDR3 DNA: TGCAGTGCCGCCGGCGGAGGGGAGCAGTACTTC
V gene: TRBV20-1
clone size: -
J gene: TRBJ2-5
D gene: -

CDR3 protein: CASSIPRPDYGYTF
CDR3 DNA: TGTGCCAGTAGTATCCCTAGGCCCGACTATGGCTACACCTTC
V gene: TRBV19
clone size: -
J gene: TRBJ1-2
D gene: -

CDR3 protein: CASSLDYTYEQYF
CDR3 DNA: TGCGCCAGCAGCTTGGACTATACCTACGAGCAGTACTTC
V gene: TRBV5-1
clone size: -
J gene: TRBJ2-7
D gene: -

CDR3 protein: CASLRGLQETQYF
CDR3 DNA: TGTGCCAGCCTCAGGGGCCTCCAAGAGACCCAGTACTTC
V gene: TRBV12-3/TRBV12-4
clone size: few
J gene: TRBJ2-5
D gene: -

CDR3 protein: CSARESWQTGANTEAFF
CDR3 DNA: TGCAGTGCTAGAGAGTCATGGCAGACAGGGGCTAACACTGAAGCTTTCTTT
V gene: TRBV20-1
clone size: -
J gene: TRBJ1-1
D gene: TRBD1

CDR3 protein: CASSEVGGLSNEQFF
CDR3 DNA: TGTGCCAGCAGTGAAGTAGGGGGCCTCTCCAATGAGCAGTTCTTC
V gene: TRBV6-1
clone size: few
J gene: TRBJ2-1
D gene: TRBD1

CDR3 protein: CASTPFSVSVDTQYF
CDR3 DNA: TGTGCCAGCACTCCTTTCAGTGTCTCTGTGGATACGCAGTATTTT
V gene: TRBV27
clone size: few
J gene: TRBJ2-3
D gene: -

CDR3 protein: CASSVGQGFDEQFF
CDR3 DNA: TGTGCCAGCAGCGTGGGACAGGGGTTTGATGAGCAGTTCTTC
V gene: TRBV7-9
clone size: -
J gene: TRBJ2-1
D gene: TRBD1

CDR3 protein: CASSLASKGSYEQYF
CDR3 DNA: TGTGCCAGCAGTCTTGCCTCCAAGGGGAGCTACGAGCAGTACTTC
V gene: TRBV7-2
clone size: -
J gene: TRBJ2-7
D gene: -

CDR3 protein: CASRCKQGSYEQYF
CDR3 DNA: TGTGCCAGCAGGTGTAAACAGGGGTCCTACGAGCAGTACTTC
V gene: TRBV21-1
clone size: -
J gene: TRBJ2-7
D gene: -

CDR3 protein: CASSSGPTGATETQYF
CDR3 DNA: TGCGCCAGCAGCTCCGGACCGACAGGGGCGACAGAGACCCAGTACTTC
V gene: TRBV5-1
clone size: -
J gene: TRBJ2-5
D gene: TRBD1

CDR3 protein: CATSGTQGAGGYTF
CDR3 DNA: TGTGCCACCAGCGGAACCCAGGGGGCAGGTGGCTACACCTTC
V gene: TRBV15
clone size: -
J gene: TRBJ1-2
D gene: TRBD1

CDR3 protein: CASSLDQGRTEAFF
CDR3 DNA: TGTGCCAGCAGTTTAGACCAGGGTCGAACTGAAGCTTTCTTT
V gene: TRBV5-5
clone size: -
J gene: TRBJ1-1
D gene: -

CDR3 protein: CSARGDPGADTQYF
CDR3 DNA: TGCAGTGCTAGAGGGGACCCGGGCGCAGATACGCAGTATTTT
V gene: TRBV20-1
clone size: -
J gene: TRBJ2-3
D gene: -

CDR3 protein: CASISGDQEKLFF
CDR3 DNA: TGTGCCAGCATTAGTGGTGATCAAGAAAAACTGTTTTTT
V gene: TRBV7-9
clone size: -
J gene: TRBJ1-4
D gene: -

CDR3 protein: CASSYSITGERWNTEAFF
CDR3 DNA: TGTGCCAGCAGTTACTCGATCACAGGGGAGAGGTGGAACACTGAAGCTTTCTTT
V gene: TRBV6-5
clone size: few
J gene: TRBJ1-1
D gene: TRBD1

CDR3 protein: CASSSLGGIAKNIQYF
CDR3 DNA: TGTGCCAGCAGTTCCCTGGGGGGAATAGCCAAAAACATTCAGTACTTC
V gene: TRBV6-2/TRBV6-3
clone size: -
J gene: TRBJ2-4
D gene: -

CDR3 protein: CASSLAEGTSAFF
CDR3 DNA: TGCGCCAGCAGCTTGGCCGAGGGGACGTCAGCTTTCTTT
V gene: TRBV5-1
clone size: -
J gene: TRBJ1-1
D gene: -

CDR3 protein: CASSFGGGLDEQYF
CDR3 DNA: TGTGCCAGCAGTTTCGGGGGGGGGCTGGACGAGCAGTACTTC
V gene: TRBV2
clone size: once
J gene: TRBJ2-7
D gene: TRBD2

CDR3 protein: CASSRALLGTEAFF
CDR3 DNA: TGTGCCAGCAGCCGGGCCCTTTTAGGCACTGAAGCTTTCTTT
V gene: TRBV11-2
clone size: -
J gene: TRBJ1-1
D gene: -

CDR3 protein: CASSQTGGGTDTQYF
CDR3 DNA: TGTGCCAGCTCACAAACGGGTGGGGGCACAGATACGCAGTATTTT
V gene: TRBV18
clone size: few
J gene: TRBJ2-3
D gene: -

CDR3 protein: CASSKGWAVDTQYF
CDR3 DNA: TGTGCCAGTAGTAAAGGCTGGGCGGTGGATACGCAGTATTTT
V gene: TRBV19
clone size: -
J gene: TRBJ2-3
D gene: -